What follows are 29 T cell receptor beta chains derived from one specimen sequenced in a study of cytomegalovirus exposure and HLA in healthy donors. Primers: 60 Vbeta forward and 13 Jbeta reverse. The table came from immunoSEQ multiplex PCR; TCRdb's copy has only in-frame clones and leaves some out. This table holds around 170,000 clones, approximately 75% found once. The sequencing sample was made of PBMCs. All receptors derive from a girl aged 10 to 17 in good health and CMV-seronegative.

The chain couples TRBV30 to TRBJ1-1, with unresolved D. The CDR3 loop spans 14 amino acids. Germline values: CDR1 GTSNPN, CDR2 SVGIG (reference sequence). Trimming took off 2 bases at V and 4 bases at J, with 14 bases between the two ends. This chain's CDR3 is CAWSTAGSSTEAFF. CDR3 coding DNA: TGTGCCTGGAGTACAGCGGGGAGTAGCACTGAAGCTTTCTTT.

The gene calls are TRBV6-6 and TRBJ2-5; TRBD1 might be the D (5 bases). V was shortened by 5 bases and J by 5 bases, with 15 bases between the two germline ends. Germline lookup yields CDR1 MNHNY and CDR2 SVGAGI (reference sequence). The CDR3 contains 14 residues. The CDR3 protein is CASSQGATGETQYF. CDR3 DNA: TGTGCCAGCAGTCAGGGTGCCACGGGTGAGACCCAGTACTTC.

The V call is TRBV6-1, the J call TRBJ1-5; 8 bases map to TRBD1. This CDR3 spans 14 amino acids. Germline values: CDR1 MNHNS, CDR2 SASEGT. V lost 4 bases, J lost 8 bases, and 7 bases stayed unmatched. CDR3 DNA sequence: TGTGCCAGCAGTGCACAGGGACAGGCGGAGCCCCAGCATTTT. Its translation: CASSAQGQAEPQHF.

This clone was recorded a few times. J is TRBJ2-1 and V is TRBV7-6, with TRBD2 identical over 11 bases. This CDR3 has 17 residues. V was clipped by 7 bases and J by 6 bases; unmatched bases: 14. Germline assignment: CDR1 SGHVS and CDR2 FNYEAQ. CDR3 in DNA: TGTGCCAGCACCCTCCAAGCTCTAGCGGGGGGCCCCAATGAGCAGTTCTTC. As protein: CASTLQALAGGPNEQFF.

This CDR3 reads CASSERAGGEPDTQYF. The CDR3 bases are TGTGCCAGCAGTGAAAGGGCGGGGGGGGAGCCAGATACGCAGTATTTT. This chain joins TRBV2 and TRBJ2-3; 9 positions match TRBD2. Germline V gene data show CDR1 as SNHLY and CDR2 as FYNNEI. The V and J ends lost 2 bases and 4 bases, in that order; junction bases with no gene match: 7. This CDR3 has 16 amino acids.

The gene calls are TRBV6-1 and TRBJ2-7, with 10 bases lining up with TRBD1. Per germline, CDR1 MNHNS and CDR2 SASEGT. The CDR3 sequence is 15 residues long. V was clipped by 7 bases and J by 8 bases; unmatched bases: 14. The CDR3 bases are TGTGCCAGCATCGAGACAGGGGGCGCAGGGTTGCAGCAGTACTTC. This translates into CASIETGGAGLQQYF.

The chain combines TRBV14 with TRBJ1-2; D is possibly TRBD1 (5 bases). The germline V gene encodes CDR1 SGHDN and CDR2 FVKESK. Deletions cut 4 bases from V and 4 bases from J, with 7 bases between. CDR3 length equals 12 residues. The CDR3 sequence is CASSPDTYGYTF. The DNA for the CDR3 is TGTGCCAGCAGCCCGGACACCTATGGCTACACCTTC.

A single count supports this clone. The CDR3 loop is CASSTTGFGGYTF. CDR3 DNA sequence: TGTGCCAGTAGTACGACAGGGTTTGGTGGCTACACCTTC. The V and J genes are TRBV19 and TRBJ1-2, with 7 bases that match TRBD1. CDR1 is LNHDA and CDR2 is SQIVND in the germline V gene (reference sequence). The ends lost 4 bases at V and 7 bases at J; junction bases unmatched: 6. This CDR3 region has 13 residues. The entire variable domain, with the rest obtained from reference TRBV19 and TRBJ1-2, is as follows: DGGITQSPKYLFRKEGQNVTLSCEQNLNHDAMYWYRQDPGQGLRLIYYSQIVNDFQKGDIAEGYSVSREKKESFPLTVTSAQKNPTAFYLCASSTTGFGGYTFGSGTRLTVV.

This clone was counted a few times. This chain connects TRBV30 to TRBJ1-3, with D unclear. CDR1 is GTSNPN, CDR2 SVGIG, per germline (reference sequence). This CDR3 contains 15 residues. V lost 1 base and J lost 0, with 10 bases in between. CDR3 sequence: CAWSGTDFSGNTIYF. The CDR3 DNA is TGTGCCTGGAGTGGGACTGACTTCTCTGGAAACACCATATATTTT.

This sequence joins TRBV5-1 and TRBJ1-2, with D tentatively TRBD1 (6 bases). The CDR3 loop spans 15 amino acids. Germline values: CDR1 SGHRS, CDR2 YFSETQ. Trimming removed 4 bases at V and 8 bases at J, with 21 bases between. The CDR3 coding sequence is TGCGCCAGCAGCCCACCACAGGGCACAGAATCGGGCTACACCTTC. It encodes CASSPPQGTESGYTF.

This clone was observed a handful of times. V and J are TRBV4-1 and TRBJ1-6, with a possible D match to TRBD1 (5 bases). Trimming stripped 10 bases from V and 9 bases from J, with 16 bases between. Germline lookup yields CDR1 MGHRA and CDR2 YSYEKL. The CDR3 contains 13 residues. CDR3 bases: TGCGCCATCGCAAACACCCAGGGTTCACCCCTCCACTTT. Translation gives CAIANTQGSPLHF.

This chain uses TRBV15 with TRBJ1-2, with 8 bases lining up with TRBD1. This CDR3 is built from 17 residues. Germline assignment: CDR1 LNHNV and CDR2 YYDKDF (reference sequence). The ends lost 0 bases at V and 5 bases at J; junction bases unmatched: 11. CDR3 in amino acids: CATSRDAPSGQEYGYTF. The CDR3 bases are TGTGCCACCAGCAGAGATGCTCCCTCGGGACAGGAGTATGGCTACACCTTC.

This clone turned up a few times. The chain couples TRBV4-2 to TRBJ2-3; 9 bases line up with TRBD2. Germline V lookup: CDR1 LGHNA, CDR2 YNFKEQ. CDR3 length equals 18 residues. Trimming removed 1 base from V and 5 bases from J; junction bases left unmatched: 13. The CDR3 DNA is TGTGCCAGCAGCCAAGTCATCGGTAGCGGGGGTCAAGGAGATACGCAGTATTTT. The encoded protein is CASSQVIGSGGQGDTQYF.

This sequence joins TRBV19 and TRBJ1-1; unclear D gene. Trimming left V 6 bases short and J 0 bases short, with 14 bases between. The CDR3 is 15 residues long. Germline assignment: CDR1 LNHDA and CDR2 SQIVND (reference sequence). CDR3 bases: TGTGCCAGTAGCGTCTCCGGAGCCTTGAACACTGAAGCTTTCTTT. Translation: CASSVSGALNTEAFF. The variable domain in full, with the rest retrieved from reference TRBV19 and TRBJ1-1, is DGGITQSPKYLFRKEGQNVTLSCEQNLNHDAMYWYRQDPGQGLRLIYYSQIVNDFQKGDIAEGYSVSREKKESFPLTVTSAQKNPTAFYLCASSVSGALNTEAFFGQGTRLTVV.

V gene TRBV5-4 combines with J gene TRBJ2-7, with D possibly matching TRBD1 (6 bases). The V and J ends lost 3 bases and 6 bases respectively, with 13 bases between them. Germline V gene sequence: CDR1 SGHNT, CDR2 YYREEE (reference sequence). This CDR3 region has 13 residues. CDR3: CASSSPQGSEQYF. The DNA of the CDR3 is TGTGCCAGCAGCTCACCTCAGGGGAGCGAGCAGTACTTC.

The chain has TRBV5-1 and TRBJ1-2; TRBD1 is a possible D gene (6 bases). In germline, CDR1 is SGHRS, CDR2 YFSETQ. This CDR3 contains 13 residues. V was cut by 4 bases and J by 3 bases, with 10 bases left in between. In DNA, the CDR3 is TGCGCCAGCAGCAACCGGACAGACTATGGCTACACCTTC. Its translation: CASSNRTDYGYTF.

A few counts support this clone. Here the CDR3 reads CASSPGLADTYEQYF. The CDR3 nucleotides are TGCGCCAGCAGCCCGGGACTAGCGGATACCTACGAGCAGTACTTC. J is TRBJ2-7 and V is TRBV5-1; 11 nucleotides align to TRBD2. Germline loops: CDR1 SGHRS, CDR2 YFSETQ. J lost 2 bases, V lost 4 bases, and 5 bases had no gene match. There are 15 residues in the CDR3.

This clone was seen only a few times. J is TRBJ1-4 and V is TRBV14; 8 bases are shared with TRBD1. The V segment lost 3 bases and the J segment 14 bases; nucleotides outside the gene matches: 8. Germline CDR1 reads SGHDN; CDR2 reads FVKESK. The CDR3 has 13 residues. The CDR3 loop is CASSQWTGQDLFF. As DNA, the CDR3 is TGTGCCAGCAGCCAGTGGACGGGACAGGACCTGTTTTTT. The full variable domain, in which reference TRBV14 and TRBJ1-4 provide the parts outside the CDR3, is EAGVTQFPSHSVIEKGQTVTLRCDPISGHDNLYWYRRVMGKEIKFLLHFVKESKQDESGMPNNRFLAERTGGTYSTLKVQPAELEDSGVYFCASSQWTGQDLFFGSGTQLSVL.

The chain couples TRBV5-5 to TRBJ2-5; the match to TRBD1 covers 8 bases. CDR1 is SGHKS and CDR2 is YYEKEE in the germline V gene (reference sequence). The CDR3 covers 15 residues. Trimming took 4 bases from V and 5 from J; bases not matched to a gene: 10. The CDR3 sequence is CASSLGTDREETQYF. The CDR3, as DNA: TGTGCCAGCAGCCTGGGGACGGACAGGGAGGAGACCCAGTACTTC.

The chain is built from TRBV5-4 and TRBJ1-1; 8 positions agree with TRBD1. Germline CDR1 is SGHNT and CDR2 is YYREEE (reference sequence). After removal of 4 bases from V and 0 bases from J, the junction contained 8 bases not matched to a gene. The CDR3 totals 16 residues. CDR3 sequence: CASSLGTGIMNTEAFF. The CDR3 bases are TGTGCCAGCAGCCTTGGGACAGGCATCATGAACACTGAAGCTTTCTTT.

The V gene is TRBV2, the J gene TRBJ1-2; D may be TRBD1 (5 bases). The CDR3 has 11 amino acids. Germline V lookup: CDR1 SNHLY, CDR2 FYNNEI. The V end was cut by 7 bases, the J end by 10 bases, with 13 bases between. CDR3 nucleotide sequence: TGTGCCAGCACCCCTAGGGGTTACTACACCTTC. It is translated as CASTPRGYYTF.

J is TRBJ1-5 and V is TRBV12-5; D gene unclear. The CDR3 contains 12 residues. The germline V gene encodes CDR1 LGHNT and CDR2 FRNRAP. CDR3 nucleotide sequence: TGTGCCACGGGGTTGTTCAATCAGCCCCAGCATTTT. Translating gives CATGLFNQPQHF.

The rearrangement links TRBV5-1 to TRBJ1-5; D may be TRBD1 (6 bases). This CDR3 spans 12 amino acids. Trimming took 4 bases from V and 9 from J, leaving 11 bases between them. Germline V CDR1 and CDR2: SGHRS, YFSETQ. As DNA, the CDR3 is TGCGCCAGCAGCCCGGACAGATGGCCCCAGCATTTT. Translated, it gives CASSPDRWPQHF.

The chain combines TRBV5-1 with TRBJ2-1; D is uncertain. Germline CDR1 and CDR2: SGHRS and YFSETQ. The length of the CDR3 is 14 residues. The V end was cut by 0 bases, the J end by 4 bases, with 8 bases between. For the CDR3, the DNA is TGCGCCAGCAGCTTGGATAGCCCTTACAATGAGCAGTTCTTC. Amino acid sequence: CASSLDSPYNEQFF.

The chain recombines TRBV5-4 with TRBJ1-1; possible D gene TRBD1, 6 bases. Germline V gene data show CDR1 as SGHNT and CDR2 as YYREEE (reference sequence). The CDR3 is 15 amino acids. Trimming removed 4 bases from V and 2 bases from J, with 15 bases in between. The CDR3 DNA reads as TGTGCCAGCAGCCAGCGACAGGATATAAACACTGAAGCTTTCTTT. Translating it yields CASSQRQDINTEAFF.

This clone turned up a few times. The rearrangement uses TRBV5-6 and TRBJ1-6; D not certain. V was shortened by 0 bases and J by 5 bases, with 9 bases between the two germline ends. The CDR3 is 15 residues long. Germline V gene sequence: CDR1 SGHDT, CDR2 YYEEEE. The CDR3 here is CASSLAVTDNSPLHF. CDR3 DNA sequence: TGTGCCAGCAGCTTGGCCGTTACTGATAATTCACCCCTCCACTTT.

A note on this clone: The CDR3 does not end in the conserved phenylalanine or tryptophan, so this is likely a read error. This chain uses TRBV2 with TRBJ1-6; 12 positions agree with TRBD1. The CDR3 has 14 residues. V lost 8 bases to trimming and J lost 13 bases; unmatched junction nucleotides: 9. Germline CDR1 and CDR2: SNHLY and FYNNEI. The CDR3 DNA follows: TGTGCCAGCGACCGGGACAGGGGGCAAAGGCCCCTCCACCTT. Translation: CASDRDRGQRPLHL.

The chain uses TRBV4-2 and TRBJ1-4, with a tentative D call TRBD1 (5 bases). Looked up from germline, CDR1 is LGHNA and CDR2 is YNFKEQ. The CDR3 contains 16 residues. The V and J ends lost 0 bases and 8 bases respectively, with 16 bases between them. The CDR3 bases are TGTGCCAGCAGCCAAGAACGGGCCATCGGGGGGGAAAAACTGTTTTTT. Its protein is CASSQERAIGGEKLFF.

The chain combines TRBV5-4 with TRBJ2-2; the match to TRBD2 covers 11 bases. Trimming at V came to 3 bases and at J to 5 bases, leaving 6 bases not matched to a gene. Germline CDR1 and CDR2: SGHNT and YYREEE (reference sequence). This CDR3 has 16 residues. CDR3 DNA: TGTGCCAGCAGCTCGGGACTAGCGGTGGGGACCGGGGAGCTGTTTTTT. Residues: CASSSGLAVGTGELFF.